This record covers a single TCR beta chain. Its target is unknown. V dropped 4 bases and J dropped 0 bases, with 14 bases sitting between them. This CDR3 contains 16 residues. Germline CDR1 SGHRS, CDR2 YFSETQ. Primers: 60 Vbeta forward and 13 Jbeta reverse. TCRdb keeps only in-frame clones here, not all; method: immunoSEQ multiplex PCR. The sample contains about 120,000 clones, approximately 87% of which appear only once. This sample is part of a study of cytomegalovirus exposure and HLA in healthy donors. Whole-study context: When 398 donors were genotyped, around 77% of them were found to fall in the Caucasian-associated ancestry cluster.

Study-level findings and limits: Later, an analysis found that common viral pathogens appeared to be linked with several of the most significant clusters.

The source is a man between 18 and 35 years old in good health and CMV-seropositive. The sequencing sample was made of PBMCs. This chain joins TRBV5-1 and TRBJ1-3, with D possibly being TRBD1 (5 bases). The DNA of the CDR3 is TGCGCCAGCAGCGAAAGACAGATAAGCTCTGGAAACACCATATATTTT. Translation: CASSERQISSGNTIYF.